Listed here are 15 T cell receptor beta chains from one sample, sequenced in a study of beta chain features in type 1 diabetes. What was sequenced were expressed TCRB transcripts, since all of the isolated RNA had been reverse transcribed. The repertoire was sequenced with immunoSEQ multiplex PCR; TCRdb's copy has only in-frame clones and lacks some. The sample lists about 900,000 clones; around a sixth were seen once. Sequencing used naive CD4+ T cells from blood. These receptors all stem from a woman under 30 in good health.

This clone was counted a few times. The rearrangement links TRBV7-3 to TRBJ2-3; no clear D gene. This CDR3 is 15 amino acids long. Trimming took 0 bases from V and 1 from J, leaving 8 bases between them. Germline loops: CDR1 SGHTA, CDR2 FQGTGA. The DNA for the CDR3 is TGTGCCAGCAGCTTAACTTTGGATCGCACAGATACGCAGTATTTT. This sequence encodes CASSLTLDRTDTQYF.

This clone was found a few times. The chain employs TRBV5-1 and TRBJ1-1; D is unresolved. The length of the CDR3 is 13 residues. Germline values: CDR1 SGHRS, CDR2 YFSETQ. Deletions cut 1 base from V and 7 bases from J, with 11 bases between. For the CDR3, the DNA is TGCGCCAGCAGCTTGTCCCTAGAACTTGAAGCTTTCTTT. Protein: CASSLSLELEAFF.

There are a few counts of this clone. This rearrangement joins TRBV6-6 to TRBJ1-5; maybe TRBD1 (5 bases). The CDR3 extends over 13 amino acids. Trimming removed 7 bases from V and 1 base from J, with 8 bases in between. Per the germline V gene, CDR1 is MNHNY and CDR2 is SVGAGI (reference sequence). CDR3 nucleotides: TGTGCCAGCAACCGGGACAGCAATCAGCCCCAGCATTTT. Translated, it gives CASNRDSNQPQHF.

The V and J genes are TRBV19 and TRBJ1-2; D remains ambiguous. The CDR3 totals 14 residues. V gave up 4 bases and J gave up 4 bases, with 13 bases separating them. Germline loops: CDR1 LNHDA, CDR2 SQIVND (reference sequence). The CDR3 here is CASSRRIDGYGYTF. The CDR3 coding sequence is TGTGCCAGTAGTAGACGGATCGATGGCTATGGCTACACCTTC.

The gene calls are TRBV5-1 and TRBJ1-1; the D is unclear. V was shortened by 0 bases and J by 5 bases, with 14 bases between the two germline ends. CDR3 length: 15 residues. Looked up from germline, CDR1 is SGHRS and CDR2 is YFSETQ. DNA of the CDR3: TGCGCCAGCAGCTTGGGCAGCGCCGGGGATACTGAAGCTTTCTTT. Protein: CASSLGSAGDTEAFF.

This clone has just a few counts. The V call is TRBV4-3, the J call TRBJ2-1; D is undetermined. The germline V gene encodes CDR1 LGHNA and CDR2 YSLEER. V lost 0 bases and J 9 bases, leaving 15 bases between the germline ends. The length of the CDR3 is 15 residues. The CDR3 sequence: CASSQDYSRSSEQFF. In DNA form, the CDR3 reads TGCGCCAGCAGCCAAGACTATAGTCGGAGTAGTGAGCAGTTCTTC.

This clone has a handful of counts. The chain joins TRBV25-1 to TRBJ2-2; TRBD1 agrees at 11 bases. The CDR3 has 17 amino acids. V was pared by 6 bases and J by 5 bases, with 11 bases of the junction left unmatched. Germline CDR1 is MGHDK and CDR2 is SYGVNS. This chain's CDR3 is CASRRPPRDRGTGELFF. The CDR3, as DNA: TGTGCCAGCAGGAGACCACCGAGGGACAGGGGGACCGGGGAGCTGTTTTTT.

The chain carries TRBV5-5 and TRBJ2-3; 9 bases align to TRBD1. Germline CDR1 is SGHKS and CDR2 is YYEKEE (reference sequence). The junction had 9 bases not matched to a gene; V was cut back by 4 bases and J by 0 bases. The CDR3 is 17 residues long. Here the CDR3 DNA reads TGTGCCAGCAGCATAACAGGGGGCCCATTTAGCACAGATACGCAGTATTTT. Translation gives CASSITGGPFSTDTQYF.

This clone has a handful of counts. The chain couples TRBV4-2 to TRBJ1-5, with TRBD1 identical over 7 bases. V shed 1 base, J shed 6 bases, and the junction held 9 bases outside the gene matches. The CDR3 sequence is 16 residues long. From germline, CDR1 is LGHNA and CDR2 YNFKEQ. This CDR3 is CASSQVAGTVLQPQHF. CDR3 coding DNA: TGTGCCAGCAGCCAAGTTGCAGGGACAGTACTTCAGCCCCAGCATTTT.

In its sample, this clone was seen a few times. The genes are TRBV25-1 and TRBJ2-5; D possibly matches TRBD1 or TRBD2 (5 bases each). V lost 4 bases and J lost 7, with 16 bases in between. The CDR3 spans 14 residues. Germline V CDR1 and CDR2: MGHDK, SYGVNS. In nucleotides, the CDR3 is TGTGCCAGCAGTGGGGGGATTGGCCTCGCGACCCAGTACTTC. Its translation: CASSGGIGLATQYF.

Only a few counts were recorded for this clone. This chain joins TRBV15 and TRBJ2-1, with 10 bases that match TRBD2. The CDR3 runs 18 residues. CDR1 is LNHNV and CDR2 is YYDKDF in the germline V gene (reference sequence). V shed 3 bases, J shed 8 bases, and the junction held 16 bases outside the gene matches. CDR3 sequence (DNA): TGTGCCACCAGCAGGGAGAAAAAGAGACTAGCGGGTATCCATGAGCAGTTCTTC. Amino acid sequence: CATSREKKRLAGIHEQFF.

J is TRBJ1-6 and V is TRBV2; perhaps TRBD1 as D (5 bases). The CDR3 length is 15 residues. The germline V gene has CDR1 SNHLY and CDR2 FYNNEI. V gave up 6 bases and J gave up 2 bases, with 11 bases separating them. The CDR3 reads CASRPRQTYNSPLHF. The CDR3 DNA reads TGTGCCAGCAGACCAAGACAGACCTATAATTCACCCCTCCACTTT. The entire variable domain, with the rest obtained from reference TRBV2 and TRBJ1-6, is as follows: EPEVTQTPSHQVTQMGQEVILRCVPISNHLYFYWYRQILGQKVEFLVSFYNNEISEKSEIFDDQFSVERPDGSNFTLKIRSTKLEDSAMYFCASRPRQTYNSPLHFGNGTRLTVT.

The table lists this clone with a few counts. The chain has TRBV14 and TRBJ2-1; D perhaps matches TRBD2 (6 bases). Germline V gene lookup returns CDR1 SGHDN and CDR2 FVKESK. V was shortened by 0 bases and J by 0 bases, with 27 bases between the two germline ends. There are 22 residues in the CDR3. Here the CDR3 reads CASSQERPPWAGTPSSYNEQFF. In DNA form, the CDR3 reads TGTGCCAGCAGCCAAGAGCGTCCCCCCTGGGCGGGAACCCCAAGCTCCTACAATGAGCAGTTCTTC. Combining the CDR3 with reference TRBV14 and TRBJ2-1 gives the whole variable domain EAGVTQFPSHSVIEKGQTVTLRCDPISGHDNLYWYRRVMGKEIKFLLHFVKESKQDESGMPNNRFLAERTGGTYSTLKVQPAELEDSGVYFCASSQERPPWAGTPSSYNEQFFGPGTRLTVL.

This sequence joins TRBV27 and TRBJ1-5; 9 nucleotides line up with TRBD1. The trim removed 4 bases at V and 3 bases at J, leaving 4 bases unmatched. Looked up from germline, CDR1 is MNHEY and CDR2 is SMNVEV (reference sequence). This CDR3 comprises 15 residues. DNA of the CDR3: TGTGCCAGCAGTTCGGACAGGGGAGCCAATCAGCCCCAGCATTTT. Translation gives CASSSDRGANQPQHF.

This clone was seen a handful of times. Distinct nucleotide sequences in the sample also encode this CDR3. The J gene is TRBJ2-1, the V gene TRBV7-3, with D maybe TRBD2 (5 bases). This CDR3 has 14 residues. CDR1 is SGHTA and CDR2 is FQGTGA in the germline V gene. Trimming stripped 2 bases from V and 3 bases from J, with 8 bases between. CDR3 sequence: CASSLAGVYNEQFF. The CDR3 nucleotides read TGTGCCAGCAGCTTAGCGGGTGTCTACAATGAGCAGTTCTTC.